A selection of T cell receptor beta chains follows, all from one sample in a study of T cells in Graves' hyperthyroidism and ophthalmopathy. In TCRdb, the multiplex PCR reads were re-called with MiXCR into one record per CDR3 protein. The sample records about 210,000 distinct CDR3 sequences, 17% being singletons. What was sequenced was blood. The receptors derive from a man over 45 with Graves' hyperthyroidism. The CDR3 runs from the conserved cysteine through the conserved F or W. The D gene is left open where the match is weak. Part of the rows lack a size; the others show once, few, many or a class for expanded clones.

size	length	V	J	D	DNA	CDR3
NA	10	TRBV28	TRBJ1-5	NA	TGTGCCAGCAGCCGCACGACCCAGCATTTT	CASSRTTQHF
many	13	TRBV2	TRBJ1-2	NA	TGTGCCAGCAGTGAAGTGGGCGCGGATGGCTACACCTTC	CASSEVGADGYTF
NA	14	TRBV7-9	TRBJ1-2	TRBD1	TGTGCCAGCAGCTTAGGGGACAGGGTTAAGAGCTACACCTTC	CASSLGDRVKSYTF
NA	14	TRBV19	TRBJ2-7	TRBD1	TGTGCCAGTAGTAACCCTGGACAGGGCTACGAGCAGTACTTC	CASSNPGQGYEQYF
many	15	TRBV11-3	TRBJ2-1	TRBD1	TGTGCCAGCAGCCTAGCTGGGACAGGGTACAATGAGCAGTTCTTC	CASSLAGTGYNEQFF
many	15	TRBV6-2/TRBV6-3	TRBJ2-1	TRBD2	TGTGCCAGCAGTCCCCAGACTAGCGCATACAATGAGCAGTTCTTC	CASSPQTSAYNEQFF
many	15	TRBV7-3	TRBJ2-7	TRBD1	TGTGCCAGCAGCTTACATGTGGGACAGGGGTACGAGCAGTACTTC	CASSLHVGQGYEQYF
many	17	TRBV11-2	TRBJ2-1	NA	TGTGCCAGCAGCTTAGGCCCGTACCGAGGCAGGGGCAATGAGCAGTTCTTC	CASSLGPYRGRGNEQFF
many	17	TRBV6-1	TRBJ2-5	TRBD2	TGTGCCAGCAGTGCGACTAGCGGGAGAGGGTCGGGAGAGACCCAGTACTTC	CASSATSGRGSGETQYF
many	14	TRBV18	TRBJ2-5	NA	TGTGCCAGCTCACCTCGGACGGGACAAGAGACCCAGTACTTC	CASSPRTGQETQYF
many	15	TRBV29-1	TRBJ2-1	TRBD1	TGCAGCACACGGCCGGGACAGCTTCTCTACAATGAGCAGTTCTTC	CSTRPGQLLYNEQFF
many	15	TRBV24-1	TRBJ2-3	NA	TGTGCCACCAGTGACCCGGGCCTGAGCACAGATACGCAGTATTTT	CATSDPGLSTDTQYF
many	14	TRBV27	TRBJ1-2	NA	TGTGCCAGCAGTTTATCGCTGGGCAACTATGGCTACACCTTC	CASSLSLGNYGYTF
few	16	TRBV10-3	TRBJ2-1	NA	TGTGCCATCAGTGAGGGGCGGGCTCGGGGGTACAATGAGCAGTTCTTC	CAISEGRARGYNEQFF
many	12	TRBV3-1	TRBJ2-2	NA	TGTGCCAGCAGCCCTTTATCCGGGGAGCTGTTTTTT	CASSPLSGELFF
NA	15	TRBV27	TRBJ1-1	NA	TGTGCCAGCAGTTTAGGTGGGGACTTGAACACTGAAGCTTTCTTT	CASSLGGDLNTEAFF
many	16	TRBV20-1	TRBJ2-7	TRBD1	TGCAGTGCTAGAGATTCGGGACAGGGGTTGAGCTACGAGCAGTACTTC	CSARDSGQGLSYEQYF
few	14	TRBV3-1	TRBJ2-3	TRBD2	TGTGCCAGCAGCCAAGGGGGACTATCTTATACGCAGTATTTT	CASSQGGLSYTQYF
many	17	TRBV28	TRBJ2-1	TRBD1	TGTGCCAGCAGCCTGGCTACAGGGGCGTCCTCATACAATGAGCAGTTCTTC	CASSLATGASSYNEQFF
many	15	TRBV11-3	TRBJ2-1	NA	TGTGCCAGCAGCCACCCGGGACTCCAAAACAATGAGCAGTTCTTC	CASSHPGLQNNEQFF
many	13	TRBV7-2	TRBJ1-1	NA	TGTGCCAGCAGCTTAGGAATCCAGGGGGAAGCTTTCTTT	CASSLGIQGEAFF
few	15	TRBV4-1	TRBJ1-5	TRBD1	TGCGCCAGCAGCCAAGCCGGGACAGGGGTCCAGCCCCAGCATTTT	CASSQAGTGVQPQHF
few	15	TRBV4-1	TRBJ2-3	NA	TGCGCCAGCAGCCAAGAGGGGACACGGTCGGGTACGCAGTATTTT	CASSQEGTRSGTQYF
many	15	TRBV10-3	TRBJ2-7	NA	TGTGCCATCAGTGAGACAGGTACAACCTCCTACGAGCAGTACTTC	CAISETGTTSYEQYF
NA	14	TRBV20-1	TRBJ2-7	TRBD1	TGCAGTGCTAGAGACCGGGACAGTGGCTACGAGCAGTACTTC	CSARDRDSGYEQYF
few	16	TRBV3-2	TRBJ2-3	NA	TGTGCCAGCAGCCAACCAGCGGGAGGATTTTCAGATACGCAGTATTTT	CASSQPAGGFSDTQYF
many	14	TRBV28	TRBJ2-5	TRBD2	TGTGCCAGCAGCTCCGGGGGGGGGCGCGAGACCCAGTACTTC	CASSSGGGRETQYF
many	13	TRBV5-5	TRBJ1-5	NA	TGTGCCAGCAGCCCCTTCGAAGATCAGCCCCAGCATTTT	CASSPFEDQPQHF
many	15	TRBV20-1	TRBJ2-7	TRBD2	TGCAGTGCTAGATTCTCGGCGGGAGGGCCCCACGAGCAGTACTTC	CSARFSAGGPHEQYF
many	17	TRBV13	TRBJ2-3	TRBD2	TGTGCCAGCAGCTCCCCGACTAGCGGGAGAATCACAGATACGCAGTATTTT	CASSSPTSGRITDTQYF
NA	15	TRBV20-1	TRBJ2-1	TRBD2	TGCAGTGCTTTAGCGGGAGGAGGGACCTACAATGAGCAGTTCTTC	CSALAGGGTYNEQFF
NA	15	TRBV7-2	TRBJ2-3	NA	TGTGCCAGCAGCTCTACTTATAGCCGCACAGATACGCAGTATTTT	CASSSTYSRTDTQYF
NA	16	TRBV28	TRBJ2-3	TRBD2	TGTGCCAGCAGTTATCCGCTAGCGGGAGGCCGTGGTACGCAGTATTTT	CASSYPLAGGRGTQYF
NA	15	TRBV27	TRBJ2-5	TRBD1	TGTGCCAGCAGTTACAGTCGGACAGGGGACGAGACCCAGTACTTC	CASSYSRTGDETQYF
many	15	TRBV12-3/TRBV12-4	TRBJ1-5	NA	TGTGCCAGCAGCCTCGACCGGGACGGATATCAGCCCCAGCATTTT	CASSLDRDGYQPQHF
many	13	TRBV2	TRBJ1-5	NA	TGTGCCAGCAGTGAAGCCTGGGGTTCGCCCCAGCATTTT	CASSEAWGSPQHF
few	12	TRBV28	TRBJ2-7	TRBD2	TGTGCCACAAGACTAGCGGGTTACGAGCAGTACTTC	CATRLAGYEQYF
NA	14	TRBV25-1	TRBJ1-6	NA	TGTGCCAGCAGTGAGGACAGCTCCCTATCACCCCTCCACTTT	CASSEDSSLSPLHF
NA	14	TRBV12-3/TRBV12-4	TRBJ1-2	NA	TGTGCCAGCAGTCCAGCAGGGGAGAGCTATGGCTACACCTTC	CASSPAGESYGYTF
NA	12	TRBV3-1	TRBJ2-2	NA	TGTGCCAGCAGCCAAACCGCACGGGAGCTGTTTTTT	CASSQTARELFF
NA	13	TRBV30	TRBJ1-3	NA	TGTGCCTGGACCCTGAGCTCTGGAAACACCATATATTTT	CAWTLSSGNTIYF
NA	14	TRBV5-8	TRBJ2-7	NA	TGTGCCAGCAGCCCATCACTGGGGATCCACGAGCAGTACTTC	CASSPSLGIHEQYF
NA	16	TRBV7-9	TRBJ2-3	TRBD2	TGTGCCAGCAGCCCACCTAGCGGGAGTTTAGCGGATACGCAGTATTTT	CASSPPSGSLADTQYF
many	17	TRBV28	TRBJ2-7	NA	TGTGCCAGCAGGCTGGAATCGACGGGTCATAGCTCCTACGAGCAGTACTTC	CASRLESTGHSSYEQYF
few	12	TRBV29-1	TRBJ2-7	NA	TGCAGCGTGCGGGACAACTCCTACGAGCAGTACTTC	CSVRDNSYEQYF
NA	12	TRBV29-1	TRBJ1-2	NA	TGCAGCGCTAAAACAGAAAACTATGGCTACACCTTC	CSAKTENYGYTF
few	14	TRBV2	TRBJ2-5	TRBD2	TGTGCCAGCAGTAGACTAGCGGCCCAAGAGACCCAGTACTTC	CASSRLAAQETQYF
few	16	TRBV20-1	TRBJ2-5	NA	TGCAGTGCTGAGGGGGGGACGGGGCAGGGGCAAGAGACCCAGTACTTC	CSAEGGTGQGQETQYF